Below are 30 T cell receptor beta chains sequenced from a single sample in a study of blood T cell repertoires in COVID-19. Clones were read by immunoSEQ multiplex PCR, and TCRdb kept only the in-frame ones, dropping some. The repertoire consists of 150,000 to 200,000 clones, with about 75% occurring once and the leading ten covering about 25%. Sequenced material: peripheral blood. These receptor sequences come from a woman aged 70-85 years with acute or convalescent COVID-19.

The chain employs TRBV19 and TRBJ1-5; 8 positions agree with TRBD1. This CDR3 has 15 residues. V shed 1 base, J shed 5 bases, and the junction held 4 bases outside the gene matches. Germline V lookup: CDR1 LNHDA, CDR2 SQIVND (reference sequence). The CDR3 DNA reads TGTGCCAGTAGTATAGGGACAGGGATCCATCAGCCCCAGCATTTT. Translation: CASSIGTGIHQPQHF.

This clone has a single count. The chain has TRBV9 and TRBJ1-6; no clear D gene. The V and J ends lost 5 bases and 8 bases respectively, with 11 bases between them. The V gene's germline CDR1 is SGDLS and CDR2 YYNGEE. The CDR3 is 13 amino acids. The CDR3 loop is CASSLADDSPLHF. CDR3 in DNA: TGTGCCAGCAGTCTTGCGGATGATTCACCCCTCCACTTT.

The CDR3, as DNA: TGTGCCAGCTCACTAAGTAACCGGGACAGGTACAATGAGCAGTTCTTC. Translating gives CASSLSNRDRYNEQFF. The rearrangement links TRBV18 to TRBJ2-1; 8 bases match TRBD1. CDR1 is KGHSH, CDR2 LQKENI, per germline. This CDR3 spans 16 amino acids. V dropped 4 bases and J dropped 4; count of bases not matched to a gene: 9.

V usage is TRBV21-1 and J usage is TRBJ1-1. TRBV21-1 is a known pseudogene. CDR3 length equals 16 residues. The DNA of the CDR3 is TGTGCCAGCAGCAAAGGGAGGGCACGGGAGAACACTGAAGCTTTCTTT. Protein product: CASSKGRARENTEAFF.

The chain recombines TRBV3-1 (or the pseudogene TRBV3-2) with TRBJ2-7; 9 bases fit TRBD1. This CDR3 region has 14 residues. Losses at the gene ends were 4 bases for V and 5 bases for J; bases not matched to a gene: 6. Germline V gene data show CDR1 as LGHDT and CDR2 as YNNKEL (reference sequence). DNA of the CDR3: TGTGCCAGCAGCCTCGGGACAGGGCTTAACGAGCAGTACTTC. This gives the protein CASSLGTGLNEQYF.

V and J are TRBV19 and TRBJ2-7; D remains unclear. CDR1 and CDR2 from the germline V gene are LNHDA and SQIVND (reference sequence). The ends were cut back, 2 bases at V and 1 base at J, with 9 bases in the middle. This CDR3 comprises 14 residues. CDR3 in DNA: TGTGCCAGTAGTATATCCCACAGTTCCTACGAGCAGTACTTC. Translating gives CASSISHSSYEQYF.

The rearrangement uses TRBV2 and TRBJ1-5; D remains ambiguous. The CDR3 consists of 13 residues. With 6 bases removed from V and 5 bases from J, the gap between germline ends came to 11 bases. The germline V gene has CDR1 SNHLY and CDR2 FYNNEI. CDR3 loop: CASSVNSYQPQHF. The CDR3 DNA sequence: TGTGCCAGCAGCGTAAACTCCTATCAGCCCCAGCATTTT. The variable domain in full, completed from reference TRBV2 and TRBJ1-5, reads EPEVTQTPSHQVTQMGQEVILRCVPISNHLYFYWYRQILGQKVEFLVSFYNNEISEKSEIFDDQFSVERPDGSNFTLKIRSTKLEDSAMYFCASSVNSYQPQHFGDGTRLSIL.

In nucleotides, the CDR3 is TGTGCCAGCAGGCGGACTAGCGGGAATTACGAGCAGTACTTC. Translated: CASRRTSGNYEQYF. The chain carries TRBV2 and TRBJ2-7; 12 bases fit TRBD2. The CDR3 is made up of 14 amino acids. The ends lost 6 bases at V and 4 bases at J; junction bases unmatched: 4. CDR1 is SNHLY and CDR2 is FYNNEI in the germline V gene. Full variable domain (missing parts from reference TRBV2 and TRBJ2-7): EPEVTQTPSHQVTQMGQEVILRCVPISNHLYFYWYRQILGQKVEFLVSFYNNEISEKSEIFDDQFSVERPDGSNFTLKIRSTKLEDSAMYFCASRRTSGNYEQYFGPGTRLTVT.

This clone was seen just once. The V gene is TRBV2, the J gene TRBJ1-1; a possible D gene is TRBD1 (5 bases). This CDR3 region has 15 residues. V was clipped by 7 bases and J by 3 bases, with 18 bases between them. Germline V lookup: CDR1 SNHLY, CDR2 FYNNEI. DNA of the CDR3: TGTGCCAGCAAAAGAGAGGACACCGGTTACACTGAAGCTTTCTTT. This sequence encodes CASKREDTGYTEAFF. Supplemented by reference TRBV2 and TRBJ1-1, the full variable domain reads EPEVTQTPSHQVTQMGQEVILRCVPISNHLYFYWYRQILGQKVEFLVSFYNNEISEKSEIFDDQFSVERPDGSNFTLKIRSTKLEDSAMYFCASKREDTGYTEAFFGQGTRLTVV.

CDR3 DNA: TGTGCCAGCAGCATAAATAATCAGGCTCAAGAGACCCAGTACTTC. Translating it yields CASSINNQAQETQYF. The chain is built from TRBV7-2 and TRBJ2-5, with D uncertain. Germline assignment: CDR1 SGHTA and CDR2 FQGNSA. This CDR3 region has 15 residues. Trimming took off 5 bases at V and 2 bases at J, with 15 bases between the two ends.

This clone was detected only once. The chain combines TRBV18 with TRBJ1-1; 10 positions agree with TRBD1. V gave up 5 bases and J gave up 4 bases; unmatched junction bases: 4. Germline assignment: CDR1 KGHSH and CDR2 LQKENI. This CDR3 contains 14 residues. CDR3 loop: CASSRDRGSTEAFF. Here the CDR3 DNA reads TGTGCCAGCTCAAGGGACAGGGGATCCACTGAAGCTTTCTTT.

The J gene is TRBJ1-2, the V gene TRBV5-5; D perhaps matches TRBD1 (6 bases). The CDR3 totals 13 residues. Per germline, CDR1 SGHKS and CDR2 YYEKEE (reference sequence). Trimming left V 8 bases short and J 2 bases short, with 13 bases between. The CDR3 DNA reads TGTGCCAGTTCCGAGCAGGGGAACTATGGCTACACCTTC. Its translation: CASSEQGNYGYTF.

J is TRBJ1-2 and V is TRBV2, with a tentative D call TRBD1 (6 bases). The germline V gene has CDR1 SNHLY and CDR2 FYNNEI. This CDR3 comprises 15 residues. V was trimmed by 5 bases and J by 2 bases, leaving 15 bases between them. The DNA for the CDR3 is TGTGCCAGCAGTCAAACACTGACAGGCAACTATGGCTACACCTTC. Protein: CASSQTLTGNYGYTF. Full variable domain (outside the CDR3, taken from reference TRBV2 and TRBJ1-2): EPEVTQTPSHQVTQMGQEVILRCVPISNHLYFYWYRQILGQKVEFLVSFYNNEISEKSEIFDDQFSVERPDGSNFTLKIRSTKLEDSAMYFCASSQTLTGNYGYTFGSGTRLTVV.

The chain employs TRBV5-6 and TRBJ2-5, with TRBD1 matching over 8 bases. CDR3 size: 16 residues. V lost 0 bases and J lost 1; bases outside the gene matches: 5. Germline CDR1 and CDR2: SGHDT and YYEEEE. The CDR3 sequence: CASSLVGQGPQETQYF. In DNA form, the CDR3 reads TGTGCCAGCAGCTTGGTCGGACAGGGACCCCAAGAGACCCAGTACTTC.

This clone was observed a few times. This sequence joins TRBV7-9 and TRBJ2-7; 8 bases map to TRBD2. V lost 4 bases and J lost 2; bases outside the gene matches: 4. CDR3 length equals 14 residues. Germline V lookup: CDR1 SEHNR, CDR2 FQNEAQ (reference sequence). Here the CDR3 DNA reads TGTGCCAGCAGCTCGACTAGCGCGACCTACGAGCAGTACTTC. This encodes CASSSTSATYEQYF.

V is TRBV7-2 and J is TRBJ1-5; tentatively, D is TRBD1 (6 bases). The CDR3 contains 16 residues. V was clipped by 5 bases and J by 3 bases, with 17 bases between them. Looked up from germline, CDR1 is SGHTA and CDR2 is FQGNSA. The CDR3 spells CASSQTDRTFNQPQHF. CDR3 sequence (DNA): TGTGCCAGCAGCCAGACCGACAGGACCTTCAATCAGCCCCAGCATTTT.

This clone was seen a single time. J is TRBJ2-7 and V is TRBV30; the D gene is possibly TRBD1 (6 bases). Germline V gene lookup returns CDR1 GTSNPN and CDR2 SVGIG (reference sequence). CDR3 size: 15 residues. Trimming shortened V by 2 bases and J by 0 bases, and 14 bases separated the two germline ends. CDR3 DNA sequence: TGTGCCTGGAGTAAGAACAGGGCGCTCTCCTACGAGCAGTACTTC. Amino acids: CAWSKNRALSYEQYF. Full variable domain (outside the CDR3, taken from reference TRBV30 and TRBJ2-7): SQTIHQWPATLVQPVGSPLSLECTVEGTSNPNLYWYRQAAGRGLQLLFYSVGIGQISSEVPQNLSASRPQDRQFILSSKKLLLSDSGFYLCAWSKNRALSYEQYFGPGTRLTVT.

This clone came up once. This chain uses TRBV7-2 with TRBJ2-2; D is possibly TRBD2 (5 bases). V dropped 0 bases and J dropped 1 base, with 9 bases sitting between them. Germline CDR1 SGHTA, CDR2 FQGNSA. CDR3 length: 16 amino acids. CDR3 loop: CASSLAGGGNTGELFF. CDR3 DNA sequence: TGTGCCAGCAGCTTAGCCGGCGGAGGGAACACCGGGGAGCTGTTTTTT.

This clone was counted only a few times. The chain links TRBV19 to TRBJ2-1; 9 nucleotides agree with TRBD2. The CDR3 has 17 amino acids. Germline V lookup: CDR1 LNHDA, CDR2 SQIVND (reference sequence). V shed 3 bases, J shed 0 bases, and the junction held 6 bases outside the gene matches. For the CDR3, the DNA is TGTGCCAGTAGTATCTTCCTGCGGGAGGGCTCCTACAATGAGCAGTTCTTC. Amino acids: CASSIFLREGSYNEQFF.

This sequence joins TRBV5-1 and TRBJ2-1; 9 bases line up with TRBD2. V trimming: 0 bases; J trimming: 8 bases; junction bases outside the gene matches: 6. Germline-derived CDR1 and CDR2 are SGHRS and YFSETQ. The length of the CDR3 is 15 residues. The CDR3 protein is CASSLGVAGVYEQFF. The CDR3 DNA is TGCGCCAGCAGCTTGGGGGTAGCGGGAGTGTATGAGCAGTTCTTC.

The CDR3 DNA is TGTGCCAGCAGCCAAGATTTTGGCGGGAGGGTTGGGACCGGGGAGCTGTTTTTT. This gives the protein CASSQDFGGRVGTGELFF. The rearrangement links TRBV4-2 to TRBJ2-2; 9 bases map to TRBD2. Germline lookup yields CDR1 LGHNA and CDR2 YNFKEQ. The CDR3 extends over 18 amino acids. The V and J ends lost 0 bases and 5 bases, in that order; junction bases with no gene match: 10.

The chain joins TRBV19 to TRBJ2-1, with 7 bases lining up with TRBD2. The CDR3 totals 16 residues. Germline V gene data show CDR1 as LNHDA and CDR2 as SQIVND (reference sequence). After removal of 5 bases from V and 7 bases from J, the junction contained 14 bases not matched to a gene. CDR3 DNA: TGTGCCAGTAGTGCCGTCCCTAGCGGAGGATCGAATGAGCAGTTCTTC. Translated: CASSAVPSGGSNEQFF.

V gene TRBV7-8 combines with J gene TRBJ1-5; no firm D call. The V and J ends lost 2 bases and 2 bases respectively, with 16 bases between them. The CDR3 extends over 17 amino acids. The germline CDR1 and CDR2 sequences are SGHVS and FQNEAQ. The CDR3 reads CASSLFQAAVGNQPQHF. Here the CDR3 DNA reads TGTGCCAGCAGCTTATTTCAGGCAGCGGTTGGCAATCAGCCCCAGCATTTT.

This chain uses TRBV10-3 with TRBJ1-6, with D hard to call. This CDR3 is built from 16 residues. Germline V gene lookup returns CDR1 ENHRY and CDR2 SYGVKD. The V gene lost 3 bases and the J gene lost 5 bases, with 14 bases spanning the gap. CDR3: CAISDRLPGNNSPLHF. CDR3 sequence (DNA): TGTGCCATCAGTGACCGGCTACCCGGGAATAATTCACCCCTCCACTTT.

V and J are TRBV18 and TRBJ2-2, with TRBD1 matching over 9 bases. CDR3 length equals 20 residues. Germline CDR1 reads KGHSH; CDR2 reads LQKENI. V trimming: 3 bases; J trimming: 1 base; junction bases outside the gene matches: 15. CDR3 sequence reads: CASSPSGQGNPNLNTGELFF. As DNA, the CDR3 is TGTGCCAGCTCACCCTCGGGACAGGGAAACCCTAATTTGAACACCGGGGAGCTGTTTTTT. The complete variable domain, with remaining parts taken from reference TRBV18 and TRBJ2-2, reads NAGVMQNPRHLVRRRGQEARLRCSPMKGHSHVYWYRQLPEEGLKFMVYLQKENIIDESGMPKERFSAEFPKEGPSILRIQQVVRGDSAAYFCASSPSGQGNPNLNTGELFFGEGSRLTVL.

This sequence joins TRBV5-5 and TRBJ1-5; D remains unclear. CDR1 SGHKS and CDR2 YYEKEE come from the germline V gene (reference sequence). Trimming took 0 bases from V and 5 from J, leaving 12 bases between them. The CDR3 length is 15 residues. CDR3 sequence reads: CASSLEEGRYQPQHF. In DNA form, the CDR3 reads TGTGCCAGCAGCTTGGAGGAGGGCCGATATCAGCCCCAGCATTTT.

This clone was recorded only once. V and J are TRBV11-3 and TRBJ2-2, with D possibly being TRBD1 (5 bases). Between the trimmed V and J ends, which lost 5 bases and 1 base, there was a span of 8 bases. Germline CDR1 is SGHNT and CDR2 is YENEEA. CDR3 length: 14 amino acids. The CDR3, as DNA: TGTGCCAGCAGCCCTCAGGGGAACACCGGGGAGCTGTTTTTT. Encoded protein: CASSPQGNTGELFF.

The chain couples TRBV5-4 to TRBJ2-3; maybe TRBD1 (6 bases). This CDR3 spans 16 amino acids. Trimming removed 5 bases at V and 0 bases at J, with 16 bases between. Germline CDR1 and CDR2: SGHNT and YYREEE (reference sequence). DNA of the CDR3: TGTGCCAGCAGTGGGGGCCCGACTCCTAGCACAGATACGCAGTATTTT. It yields the protein CASSGGPTPSTDTQYF.

The chain carries TRBV19 and TRBJ1-1, with D hard to call. Germline V gene sequence: CDR1 LNHDA, CDR2 SQIVND (reference sequence). This CDR3 is built from 14 residues. With 2 bases removed from V and 1 base from J, the gap between germline ends came to 8 bases. The CDR3 DNA reads TGTGCCAGTAGTATATCGGCAGGGAACACTGAAGCTTTCTTT. This translates into CASSISAGNTEAFF.

The chain combines TRBV5-6 with TRBJ2-5, with 10 positions matching TRBD1. The CDR3 loop spans 16 amino acids. Trimming at V came to 0 bases and at J to 9 bases, leaving 11 bases not matched to a gene. Germline-derived CDR1 and CDR2 are SGHDT and YYEEEE. CDR3 region: CASSLAVGQGTRAQYF. Written as DNA, the CDR3 is TGTGCCAGCAGCTTGGCTGTGGGACAGGGGACCAGGGCCCAGTACTTC.